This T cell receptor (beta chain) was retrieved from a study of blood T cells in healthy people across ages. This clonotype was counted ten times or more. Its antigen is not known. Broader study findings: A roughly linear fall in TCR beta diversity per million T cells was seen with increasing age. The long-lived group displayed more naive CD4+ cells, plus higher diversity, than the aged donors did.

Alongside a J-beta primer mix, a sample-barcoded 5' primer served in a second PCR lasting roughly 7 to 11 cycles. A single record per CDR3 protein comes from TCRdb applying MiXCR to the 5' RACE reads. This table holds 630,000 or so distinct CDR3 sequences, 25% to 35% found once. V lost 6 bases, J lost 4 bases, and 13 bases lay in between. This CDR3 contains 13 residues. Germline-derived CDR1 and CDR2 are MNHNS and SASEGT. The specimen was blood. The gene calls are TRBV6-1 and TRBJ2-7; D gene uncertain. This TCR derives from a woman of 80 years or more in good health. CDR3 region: CASSLAEQYEQYF. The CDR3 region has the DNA TGTGCCAGCAGCCTTGCGGAACAGTACGAGCAGTACTTC.